This T cell receptor beta chain was identified in a study of cytomegalovirus exposure and HLA in healthy donors. With regard to this clone: Its antigen is not identified.

This CDR3 has 14 amino acids. V was pared by 7 bases and J by 5 bases, with 7 bases of the junction left unmatched. Germline V lookup: CDR1 SGHRS, CDR2 YFSETQ. The primer mix had 60 Vbeta and 13 Jbeta primers. Produced via immunoSEQ multiplex PCR; TCRdb's table is partial and in-frame only. This sample has 180,000 or so clones; 60% to 80% occur once, and the top ten carry around 15%. The donors, nominally healthy at sampling, likely had unrecorded immune exposures. General study points: In a later analysis, HLA-associated TCR beta chains were more clonally expanded than equally common others. CMV antigen specificity was confirmed in vitro for a few CMV-associated chains. In a later analysis, specific HLA alleles were associated with 15,000 to 20,000 TCR beta sequences at a 0.05 false discovery rate.

The source is a man between 50 and 59 years old in good health and CMV-seropositive. Sequenced material: PBMCs. V usage is TRBV5-1 and J usage is TRBJ2-5; 11 bases align to TRBD2. The CDR3 sequence: CASGTSGSEETQYF. CDR3 nucleotide sequence: TGCGCCAGCGGAACTAGCGGGAGCGAGGAGACCCAGTACTTC. The variable domain in full, completed from reference TRBV5-1 and TRBJ2-5, reads KAGVTQTPRYLIKTRGQQVTLSCSPISGHRSVSWYQQTPGQGLQFLFEYFSETQRNKGNFPGRFSGRQFSNSRSEMNVSTLELGDSALYLCASGTSGSEETQYFGPGTRLLVL.